This TCR beta chain was found in a study of T cell repertoires in cytomegalovirus infection. A single record per CDR3 protein comes from TCRdb applying MiXCR to the reads. The table includes more than 45,000 distinct CDR3 sequences, 25% to 40% detected once. Trimming took 5 bases from V and 9 from J, leaving 20 bases between them. CDR1 is MDHEN, CDR2 SYDVKM, per germline. The CDR3 is 15 amino acids. Findings and caveats of the study: Dominating the ex vivo response were HLA-C-restricted CMV-specific TCR beta clonotypes.

On this clonotype itself: Its antigen remains unidentified.

V is TRBV28 and J is TRBJ2-1, with unresolved D. The sequence was obtained from a human donor in good health (CMV status not recorded). Some clones in this sample may be carry-over from other donors' samples. The sequenced material came from PBMCs, sequenced either directly or after in vitro stimulation (not recorded which). The CDR3 reads CASSIPGARRGEQFF. DNA for the CDR3: TGTGCCAGCAGTATCCCCGGCGCCCGGAGAGGTGAGCAGTTCTTC.